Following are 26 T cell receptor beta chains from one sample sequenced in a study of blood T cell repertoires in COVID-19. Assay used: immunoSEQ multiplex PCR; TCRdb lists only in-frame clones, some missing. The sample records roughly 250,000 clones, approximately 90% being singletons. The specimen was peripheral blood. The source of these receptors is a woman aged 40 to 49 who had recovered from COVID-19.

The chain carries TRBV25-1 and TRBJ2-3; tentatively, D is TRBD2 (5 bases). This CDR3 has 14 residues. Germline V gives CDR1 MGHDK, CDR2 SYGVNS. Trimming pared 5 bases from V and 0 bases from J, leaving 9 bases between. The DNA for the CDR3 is TGTGCCAGCAGTCGGAGAGGGAGCACAGATACGCAGTATTTT. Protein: CASSRRGSTDTQYF.

This chain's CDR3 is CASSLVVSPRTVLYGYTF. As DNA, the CDR3 is TGTGCCAGCAGCTTAGTAGTGAGCCCCCGGACAGTCCTCTATGGCTACACCTTC. This chain joins TRBV7-2 and TRBJ1-2, with D possibly matching TRBD1 (6 bases). Per germline, CDR1 SGHTA and CDR2 FQGNSA. The CDR3 consists of 18 residues. Trimming left V 1 base short and J 4 bases short, with 22 bases between.

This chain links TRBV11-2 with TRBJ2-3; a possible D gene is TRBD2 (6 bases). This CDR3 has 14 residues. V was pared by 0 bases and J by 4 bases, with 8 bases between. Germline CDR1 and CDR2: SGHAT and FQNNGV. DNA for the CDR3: TGTGCCAGCAGCTTAGAGCGGGGCCCAGATACGCAGTATTTT. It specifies CASSLERGPDTQYF. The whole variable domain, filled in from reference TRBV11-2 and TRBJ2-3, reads EAGVAQSPRYKIIEKRQSVAFWCNPISGHATLYWYQQILGQGPKLLIQFQNNGVVDDSQLPKDRFSAERLKGVDSTLKIQPAKLEDSAVYLCASSLERGPDTQYFGPGTRLTVL.

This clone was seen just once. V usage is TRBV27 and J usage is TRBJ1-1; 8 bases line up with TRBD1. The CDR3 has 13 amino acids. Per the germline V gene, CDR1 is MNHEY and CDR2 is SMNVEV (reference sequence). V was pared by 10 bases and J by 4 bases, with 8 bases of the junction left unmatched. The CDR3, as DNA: TGTGCCACCCTGACAGGGGATGGCACTGAAGCTTTCTTT. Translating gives CATLTGDGTEAFF.

The chain's CDR3 is CASSPLEQGYGYTF. The CDR3, as DNA: TGTGCCAGCTCACCTCTTGAACAGGGCTATGGCTACACCTTC. The rearrangement joins TRBV18 to TRBJ1-2, with TRBD1 as a possible D gene (6 bases). V lost 3 bases and J lost 4, with 12 bases in between. Germline lookup yields CDR1 KGHSH and CDR2 LQKENI. The CDR3 runs to 14 residues.

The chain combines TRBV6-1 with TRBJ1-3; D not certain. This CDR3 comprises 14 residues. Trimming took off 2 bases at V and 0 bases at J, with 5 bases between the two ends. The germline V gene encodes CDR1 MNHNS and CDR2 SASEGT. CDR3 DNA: TGTGCCAGCAGTGAACAGTACTCTGGAAACACCATATATTTT. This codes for CASSEQYSGNTIYF.

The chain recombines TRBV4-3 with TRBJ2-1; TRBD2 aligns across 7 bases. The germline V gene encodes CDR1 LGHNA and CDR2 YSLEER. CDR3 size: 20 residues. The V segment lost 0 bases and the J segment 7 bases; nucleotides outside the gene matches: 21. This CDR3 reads CASSQDWGGSEAHKVNEQFF. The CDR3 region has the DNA TGCGCCAGCAGCCAAGATTGGGGGGGTAGCGAGGCTCACAAAGTTAATGAGCAGTTCTTC.

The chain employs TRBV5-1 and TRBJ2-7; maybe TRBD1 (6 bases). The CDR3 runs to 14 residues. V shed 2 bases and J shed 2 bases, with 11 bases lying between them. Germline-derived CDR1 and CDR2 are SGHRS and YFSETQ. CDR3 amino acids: CASSLRRGPYEQYF. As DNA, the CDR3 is TGCGCCAGCAGCTTACGCAGGGGACCCTACGAGCAGTACTTC.

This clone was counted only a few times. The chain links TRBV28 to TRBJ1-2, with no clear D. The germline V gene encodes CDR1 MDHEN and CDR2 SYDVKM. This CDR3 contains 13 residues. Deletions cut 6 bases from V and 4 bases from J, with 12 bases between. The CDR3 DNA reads TGTGCCAGCAGACAGACAAGTAGCTATGGCTACACCTTC. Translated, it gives CASRQTSSYGYTF.

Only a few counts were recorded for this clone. CDR3 nucleotides: TGTGCCAGTAGTACCTTGGGACAGGGTGGTAACTATGGCTACACCTTC. Amino acids: CASSTLGQGGNYGYTF. V usage is TRBV19 and J usage is TRBJ1-2, with 9 positions matching TRBD1. J was trimmed by 1 base and V by 4 bases; bases with no gene match: 7. The CDR3 is 16 residues long. CDR1 and CDR2 from the germline V gene are LNHDA and SQIVND (reference sequence).

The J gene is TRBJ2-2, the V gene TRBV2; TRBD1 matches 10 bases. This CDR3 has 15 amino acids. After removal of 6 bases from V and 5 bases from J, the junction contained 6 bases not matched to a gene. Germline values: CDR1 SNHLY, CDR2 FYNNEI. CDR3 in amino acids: CASRGTGARTGELFF. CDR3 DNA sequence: TGTGCCAGCAGGGGGACAGGGGCCCGAACCGGGGAGCTGTTTTTT.

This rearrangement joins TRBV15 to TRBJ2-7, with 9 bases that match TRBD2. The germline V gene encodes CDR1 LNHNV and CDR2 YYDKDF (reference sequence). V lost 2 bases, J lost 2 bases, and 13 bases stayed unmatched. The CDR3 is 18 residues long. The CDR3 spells CATSRSKAGGHLAYEQYF. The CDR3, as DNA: TGTGCCACCAGCAGAAGTAAGGCGGGAGGGCACCTTGCCTACGAGCAGTACTTC.

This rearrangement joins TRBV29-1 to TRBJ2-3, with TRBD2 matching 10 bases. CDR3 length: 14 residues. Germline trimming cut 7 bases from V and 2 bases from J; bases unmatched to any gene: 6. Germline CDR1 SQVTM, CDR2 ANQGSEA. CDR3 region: CSAMSGRVTDTQYF. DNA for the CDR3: TGCAGCGCAATGAGCGGGAGGGTCACAGATACGCAGTATTTT.

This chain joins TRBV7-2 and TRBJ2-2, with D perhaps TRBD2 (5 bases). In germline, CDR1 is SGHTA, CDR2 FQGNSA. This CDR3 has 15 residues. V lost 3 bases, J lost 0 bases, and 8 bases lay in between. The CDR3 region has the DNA TGTGCCAGCAGCTTGAGCGGTACGAACACCGGGGAGCTGTTTTTT. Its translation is CASSLSGTNTGELFF.

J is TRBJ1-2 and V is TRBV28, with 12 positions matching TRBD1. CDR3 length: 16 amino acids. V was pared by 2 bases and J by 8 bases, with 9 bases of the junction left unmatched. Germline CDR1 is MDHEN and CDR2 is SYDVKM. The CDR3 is CASSLSWDRGLRGYTF. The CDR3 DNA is TGTGCCAGCAGTTTAAGTTGGGACAGGGGGCTTAGGGGCTACACCTTC.

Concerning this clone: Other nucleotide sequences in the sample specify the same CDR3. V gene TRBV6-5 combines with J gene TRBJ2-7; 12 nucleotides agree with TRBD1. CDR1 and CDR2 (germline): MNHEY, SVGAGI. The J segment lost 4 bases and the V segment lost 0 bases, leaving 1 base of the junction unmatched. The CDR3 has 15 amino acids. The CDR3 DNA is TGTGCCAGCAGTTACTCGGGACAGGGGGCATACGAGCAGTACTTC. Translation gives CASSYSGQGAYEQYF.

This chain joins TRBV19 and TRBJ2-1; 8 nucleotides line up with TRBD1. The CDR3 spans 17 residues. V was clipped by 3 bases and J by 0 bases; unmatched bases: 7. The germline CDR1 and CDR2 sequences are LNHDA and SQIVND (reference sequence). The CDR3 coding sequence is TGTGCCAGTAGTATTTTCGGACAGGGACTCTCCTACAATGAGCAGTTCTTC. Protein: CASSIFGQGLSYNEQFF.

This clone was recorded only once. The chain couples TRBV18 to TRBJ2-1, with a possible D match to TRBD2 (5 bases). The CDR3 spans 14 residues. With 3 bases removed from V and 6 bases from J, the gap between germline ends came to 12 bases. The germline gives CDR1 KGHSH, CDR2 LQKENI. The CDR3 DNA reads TGTGCCAGCTCACCCGGACTGTTTGGCAATGAGCAGTTCTTC. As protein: CASSPGLFGNEQFF.

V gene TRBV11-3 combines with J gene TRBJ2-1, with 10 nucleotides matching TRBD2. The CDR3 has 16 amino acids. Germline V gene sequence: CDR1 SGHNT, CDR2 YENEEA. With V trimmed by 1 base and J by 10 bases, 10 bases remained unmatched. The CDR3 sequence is CASSLGTPTSGAEQFF. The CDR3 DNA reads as TGTGCCAGCAGCTTAGGTACACCAACTAGCGGGGCGGAGCAGTTCTTC.

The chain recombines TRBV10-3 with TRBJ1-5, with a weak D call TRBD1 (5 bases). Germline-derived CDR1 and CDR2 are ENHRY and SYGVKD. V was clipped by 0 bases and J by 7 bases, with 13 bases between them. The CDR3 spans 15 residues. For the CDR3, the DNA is TGTGCCATCAGTGAGTCGCCCAGGGTAGTCCAGCCCCAGCATTTT. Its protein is CAISESPRVVQPQHF.

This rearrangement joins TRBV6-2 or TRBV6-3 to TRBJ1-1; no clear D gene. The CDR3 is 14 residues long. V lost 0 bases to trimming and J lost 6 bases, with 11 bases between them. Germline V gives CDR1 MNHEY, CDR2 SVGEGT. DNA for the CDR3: TGTGCCAGCAGTTACTCGATGGCGGAAGCTGAAGCTTTCTTT. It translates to CASSYSMAEAEAFF.

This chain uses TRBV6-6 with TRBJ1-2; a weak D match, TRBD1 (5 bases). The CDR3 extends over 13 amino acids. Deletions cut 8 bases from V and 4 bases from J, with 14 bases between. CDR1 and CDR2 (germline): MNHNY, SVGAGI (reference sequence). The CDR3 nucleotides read TGTGCCAGCCTTTGGGAGGGGAGCTATGGCTACACCTTC. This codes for CASLWEGSYGYTF.

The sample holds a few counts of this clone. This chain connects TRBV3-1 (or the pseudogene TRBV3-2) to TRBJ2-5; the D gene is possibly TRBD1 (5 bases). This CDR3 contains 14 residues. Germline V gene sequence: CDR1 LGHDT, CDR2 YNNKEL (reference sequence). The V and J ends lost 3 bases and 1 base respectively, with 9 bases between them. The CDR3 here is CASSHRTGQETQYF. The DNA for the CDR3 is TGTGCCAGCAGCCACCGAACAGGCCAAGAGACCCAGTACTTC.

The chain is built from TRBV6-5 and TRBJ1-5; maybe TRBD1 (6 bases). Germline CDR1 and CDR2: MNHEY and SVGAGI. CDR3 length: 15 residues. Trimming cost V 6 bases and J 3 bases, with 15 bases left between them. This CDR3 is CASRSQYRDNQPQHF. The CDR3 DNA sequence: TGTGCCAGCAGGTCCCAATACAGGGACAATCAGCCCCAGCATTTT.

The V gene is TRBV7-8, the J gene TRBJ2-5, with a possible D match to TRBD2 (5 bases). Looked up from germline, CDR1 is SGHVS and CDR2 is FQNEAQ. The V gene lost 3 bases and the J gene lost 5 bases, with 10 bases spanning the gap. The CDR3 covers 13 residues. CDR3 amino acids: CASSFTSGETQYF. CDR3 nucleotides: TGTGCCAGCAGCTTCACTAGTGGGGAGACCCAGTACTTC.

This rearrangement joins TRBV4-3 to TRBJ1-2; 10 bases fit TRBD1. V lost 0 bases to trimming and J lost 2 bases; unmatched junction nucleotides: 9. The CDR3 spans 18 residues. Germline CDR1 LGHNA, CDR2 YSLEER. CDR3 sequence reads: CASSQENSRQGANYGYTF. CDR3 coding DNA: TGCGCCAGCAGCCAAGAAAATTCGAGACAGGGGGCGAACTATGGCTACACCTTC.